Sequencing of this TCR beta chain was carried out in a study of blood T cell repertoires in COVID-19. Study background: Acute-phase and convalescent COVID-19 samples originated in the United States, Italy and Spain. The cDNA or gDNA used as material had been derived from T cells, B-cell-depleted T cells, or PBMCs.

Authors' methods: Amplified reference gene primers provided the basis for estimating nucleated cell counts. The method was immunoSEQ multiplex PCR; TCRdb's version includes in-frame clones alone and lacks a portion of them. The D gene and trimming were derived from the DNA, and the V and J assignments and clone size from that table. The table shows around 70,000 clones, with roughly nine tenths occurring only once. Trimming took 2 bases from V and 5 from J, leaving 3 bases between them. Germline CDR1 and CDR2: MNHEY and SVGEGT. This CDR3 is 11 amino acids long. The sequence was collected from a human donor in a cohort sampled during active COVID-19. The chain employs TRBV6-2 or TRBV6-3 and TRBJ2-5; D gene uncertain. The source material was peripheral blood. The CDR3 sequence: CASSYPETQYF. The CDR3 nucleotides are TGTGCCAGCAGTTACCCGGAGACCCAGTACTTC.